The 22 T cell receptor beta chains given below trace back to one sample, sequenced in a study of OX40 agonist ivuxolimab in advanced cancers. Data came from immunoSEQ multiplex PCR; TCRdb stores just in-frame clones and leaves some out. The sample holds around 77,000 clones, roughly 78% seen once. Sequences were derived from CD4+ or CD8+ T cells sorted from blood, sampled in a trial of the OX40 agonist ivuxolimab. These receptors were taken from an adult with an advanced solid tumor such as melanoma, head and neck, liver or kidney cancer.

J is TRBJ2-5 and V is TRBV5-1, with D perhaps being TRBD1 or TRBD2 (5 bases each). Germline V gene sequence: CDR1 SGHRS, CDR2 YFSETQ. The CDR3 sequence is 14 residues long. Deletions cut 4 bases from V and 5 bases from J, with 15 bases between. In nucleotides, the CDR3 is TGCGCCAGCAGCCCCGGGACGCCGGTGGAGACCCAGTACTTC. Its translation: CASSPGTPVETQYF.

This chain joins TRBV18 and TRBJ2-3; D may be TRBD1 (5 bases). Per germline, CDR1 KGHSH and CDR2 LQKENI. V shed 4 bases and J shed 5 bases, with 10 bases lying between them. The CDR3 length is 13 residues. The CDR3 here is CASSRDQGDTQYF. CDR3 coding DNA: TGTGCCAGCTCACGCGACCAGGGAGATACGCAGTATTTT.

V usage is TRBV6-5 and J usage is TRBJ2-5, with TRBD1 matching over 10 bases. Germline V gene data show CDR1 as MNHEY and CDR2 as SVGAGI. This CDR3 region has 15 residues. J lost 4 bases, V lost 5 bases, and 7 bases had no gene match. The CDR3 region is CASSPGTGARETQYF. The CDR3 DNA sequence: TGTGCCAGCAGTCCCGGGACAGGGGCGAGAGAGACCCAGTACTTC.

This rearrangement joins TRBV11-2 to TRBJ1-2, with D unclear. The CDR3 has 17 residues. V dropped 0 bases and J dropped 4 bases, with 18 bases sitting between them. Germline V gives CDR1 SGHAT, CDR2 FQNNGV. The CDR3 spells CASSLDPTASIIYGYTF. The CDR3 DNA reads as TGTGCCAGCAGCTTAGATCCCACAGCGTCGATTATCTATGGCTACACCTTC.

V is TRBV27 and J is TRBJ2-3, with no clear D. The germline gives CDR1 MNHEY, CDR2 SMNVEV (reference sequence). This CDR3 spans 14 amino acids. V was cut by 1 base and J by 0 bases, with 5 bases left in between. The DNA for the CDR3 is TGTGCCAGCAGTTTATGGCAGAGCACAGATACGCAGTATTTT. This codes for CASSLWQSTDTQYF.

The gene calls are TRBV4-1 and TRBJ1-1; 10 bases match TRBD1. The CDR3 spans 15 residues. From germline, CDR1 is MGHRA and CDR2 YSYEKL. J lost 5 bases, V lost 1 base, and 4 bases had no gene match. Here the CDR3 reads CASSQGQGARTEAFF. The CDR3, as DNA: TGCGCCAGCAGCCAAGGACAGGGGGCAAGAACTGAAGCTTTCTTT.

CDR3 DNA: TGTGCCAGTAGGAAGACAGGGAACACTGAAGCTTTCTTT. It is translated as CASRKTGNTEAFF. The chain joins TRBV19 to TRBJ1-1, with a possible D match to TRBD1 (6 bases). Trimming took off 6 bases at V and 1 base at J, with 9 bases between the two ends. There are 13 residues in the CDR3. The germline CDR1 and CDR2 sequences are LNHDA and SQIVND (reference sequence).

This clone has a handful of counts. The chain is built from TRBV6-4 and TRBJ1-5, with D hard to call. V lost 4 bases, J lost 6 bases, and 13 bases lay in between. The CDR3 has 14 residues. Germline V gene sequence: CDR1 MRHNA, CDR2 SNTAGT. CDR3 coding DNA: TGTGCCAGCAGTGTAGGAGGGAAGGGTCAGCCCCAGCATTTT. The encoded protein is CASSVGGKGQPQHF.

Only a few counts were recorded for this clone. The chain carries TRBV29-1 and TRBJ2-1, with TRBD1 identical over 9 bases. CDR1 is SQVTM, CDR2 ANQGSEA, per germline. The V segment lost 2 bases and the J segment 3 bases; nucleotides outside the gene matches: 5. This CDR3 region has 15 residues. CDR3 protein: CSVEPGQGNYNEQFF. The CDR3 DNA is TGCAGCGTTGAACCGGGACAGGGCAACTACAATGAGCAGTTCTTC.

The chain is built from TRBV6-6 and TRBJ2-1; tentative D call: TRBD2 (6 bases). This CDR3 contains 16 residues. Per germline, CDR1 MNHNY and CDR2 SVGAGI (reference sequence). Trimming stripped 5 bases from V and 3 bases from J, with 17 bases between. CDR3 residues: CASSPPGTRGYNEQFF. CDR3 bases: TGTGCCAGCAGTCCCCCCGGGACTCGGGGCTACAATGAGCAGTTCTTC.

This chain uses TRBV27 with TRBJ2-7; possibly TRBD1 for D (6 bases). The CDR3 runs to 13 residues. The ends were cut back, 3 bases at V and 2 bases at J, with 8 bases in the middle. CDR1 and CDR2 (germline): MNHEY, SMNVEV (reference sequence). The CDR3 here is CASSFSGAYEQYF. CDR3 DNA sequence: TGTGCCAGCAGTTTCTCAGGGGCCTACGAGCAGTACTTC.

The chain joins TRBV25-1 to TRBJ2-3; D uncertain. The length of the CDR3 is 13 residues. V gave up 3 bases and J gave up 1 base, with 5 bases separating them. The germline V gene has CDR1 MGHDK and CDR2 SYGVNS. CDR3 region: CASSERGTDTQYF. CDR3 nucleotide sequence: TGTGCCAGCAGTGAGCGTGGCACAGATACGCAGTATTTT.

The chain recombines TRBV11-2 with TRBJ2-1; D may be TRBD2 (6 bases). This CDR3 region has 12 residues. V lost 3 bases and J 7 bases, leaving 7 bases between the germline ends. From germline, CDR1 is SGHAT and CDR2 FQNNGV. CDR3 loop: CASSFGLNEQFF. The CDR3 DNA sequence: TGTGCCAGCAGCTTTGGACTAAATGAGCAGTTCTTC.

This clone has a handful of counts. V usage is TRBV18 and J usage is TRBJ1-3; 7 nucleotides agree with TRBD1. Germline CDR1 reads KGHSH; CDR2 reads LQKENI. V dropped 2 bases and J dropped 0; count of bases not matched to a gene: 7. CDR3 length: 17 residues. Here the CDR3 reads CASSPSLQGPSGNTIYF. CDR3 in DNA: TGTGCCAGCTCACCATCCCTACAGGGGCCCTCTGGAAACACCATATATTTT.

The chain carries TRBV5-1 and TRBJ2-6, with a weak D call TRBD1 (5 bases). The germline CDR1 and CDR2 sequences are SGHRS and YFSETQ. The CDR3 spans 16 residues. V lost 1 base and J lost 0, with 8 bases in between. Here the CDR3 DNA reads TGCGCCAGCAGCTTGCAGGGTTTCTCTGGGGCCAACGTCCTGACTTTC. Translated, it gives CASSLQGFSGANVLTF.

This chain uses TRBV14 with TRBJ1-1; D not resolved. V was shortened by 2 bases and J by 3 bases, with 10 bases between the two germline ends. CDR3 length equals 14 residues. CDR1 and CDR2 (germline): SGHDN, FVKESK. The CDR3 reads CASSQRREYTEAFF. The CDR3 nucleotides read TGTGCCAGCAGCCAACGAAGGGAATACACTGAAGCTTTCTTT.

This clone was seen a handful of times. This rearrangement joins TRBV5-6 to TRBJ2-4, with 7 bases identical to TRBD1. The CDR3 consists of 16 residues. Per the germline V gene, CDR1 is SGHDT and CDR2 is YYEEEE. The junction had 12 bases not matched to a gene; V was cut back by 2 bases and J by 7 bases. The CDR3 DNA reads TGTGCCAGCAGCTTTGACAGGGACCCCCTGGTGAACATTCAGTACTTC. This sequence encodes CASSFDRDPLVNIQYF.

The J gene is TRBJ2-7, the V gene TRBV5-1; 7 bases are shared with TRBD2. V dropped 0 bases and J dropped 2; count of bases not matched to a gene: 5. In germline, CDR1 is SGHRS, CDR2 YFSETQ. This CDR3 has 15 residues. As DNA, the CDR3 is TGCGCCAGCAGCTTGGTCGTCGGGAGGCCCTACGAGCAGTACTTC. This gives the protein CASSLVVGRPYEQYF.

The table lists this clone with a few counts. This specimen includes other DNA sequences encoding the same CDR3. The chain combines TRBV20-1 with TRBJ1-2; no reliable D call. The germline CDR1 and CDR2 sequences are DFQATT and SNEGSKA (reference sequence). The V and J ends lost 3 bases and 7 bases respectively, with 9 bases between them. The CDR3 consists of 11 residues. CDR3 region: CSASNPSGYTF. The CDR3 DNA follows: TGCAGTGCTAGTAACCCTAGTGGCTACACCTTC.

Only one count was recorded for this clone. The chain links TRBV18 to TRBJ2-5, with a weak D call TRBD2 (5 bases). This CDR3 is built from 15 residues. CDR1 is KGHSH, CDR2 LQKENI, per germline. The germline V and J ends were trimmed by 6 bases and 5 bases, with 19 bases remaining between them. The CDR3 reads CASSPTGLSWETQYF. The CDR3, as DNA: TGTGCCAGCTCCCCCACCGGACTGTCATGGGAGACCCAGTACTTC. Using reference TRBV18 and TRBJ2-5 for the parts outside the CDR3, the full variable domain is NAGVMQNPRHLVRRRGQEARLRCSPMKGHSHVYWYRQLPEEGLKFMVYLQKENIIDESGMPKERFSAEFPKEGPSILRIQQVVRGDSAAYFCASSPTGLSWETQYFGPGTRLLVL.

V usage is TRBV7-8 and J usage is TRBJ1-5; D not resolved. V was pared by 4 bases and J by 4 bases, with 14 bases between. The germline V gene has CDR1 SGHVS and CDR2 FQNEAQ. This CDR3 has 15 amino acids. Here the CDR3 DNA reads TGTGCCAGCAGCTCGCGAAGGACGGGGAATCAGCCCCAGCATTTT. This translates into CASSSRRTGNQPQHF.

There are a few counts of this clone. The rearrangement joins TRBV19 to TRBJ1-5, with D tentatively TRBD1 (5 bases). V was clipped by 4 bases and J by 1 base, with 14 bases between them. There are 16 residues in the CDR3. Looked up from germline, CDR1 is LNHDA and CDR2 is SQIVND (reference sequence). The chain's CDR3 is CASSTLGRASNQPQHF. The CDR3 nucleotides read TGTGCCAGTAGTACCCTGGGGCGGGCCAGCAATCAGCCCCAGCATTTT.